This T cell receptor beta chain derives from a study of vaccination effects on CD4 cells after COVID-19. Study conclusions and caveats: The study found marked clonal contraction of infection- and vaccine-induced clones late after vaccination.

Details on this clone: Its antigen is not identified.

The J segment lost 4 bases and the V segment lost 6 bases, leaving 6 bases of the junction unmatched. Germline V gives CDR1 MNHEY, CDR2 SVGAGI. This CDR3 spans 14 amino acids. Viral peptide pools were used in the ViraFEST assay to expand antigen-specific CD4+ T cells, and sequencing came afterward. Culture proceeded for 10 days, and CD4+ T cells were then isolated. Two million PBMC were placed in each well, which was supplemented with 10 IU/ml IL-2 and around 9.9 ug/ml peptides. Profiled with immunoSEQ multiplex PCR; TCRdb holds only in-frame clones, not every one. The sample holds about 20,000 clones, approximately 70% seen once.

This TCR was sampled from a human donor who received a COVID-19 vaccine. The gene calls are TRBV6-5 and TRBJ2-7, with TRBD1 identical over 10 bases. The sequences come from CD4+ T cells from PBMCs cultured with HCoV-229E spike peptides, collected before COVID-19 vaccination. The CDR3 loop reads CASSPRQGAYEQYF. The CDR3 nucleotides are TGTGCCAGCAGCCCCAGACAGGGGGCTTACGAGCAGTACTTC.